This T cell receptor beta chain stems from a study of shared clonotypes between healthy human individuals. This clone was seen at least ten times. Over several immunoSEQ plates, each subset's genomic DNA was distributed in even portions. Authors' analysis steps: Junction-only sequences without quality scores came from ImmunoSEQ, so filtering differed. Clones were sequenced by immunoSEQ multiplex PCR, and TCRdb holds only the in-frame ones, with some missing. Clonal size and the V and J genes are those of that table, whereas D and trimming came from the DNA. Among approximately 500,000 clones, 60% to 85% were seen once, and the ten largest hold roughly 13%. The donors were all Caucasian adults (living in Nashville, Tennessee). Germline V gives CDR1 SGHDT, CDR2 YYEEEE. This CDR3 is 13 amino acids long. V was clipped by 3 bases and J by 11 bases, with 17 bases between them.

Sequenced sample: PBMCs. The chain has TRBV5-6 and TRBJ1-1; D is uncertain. This receptor was identified in a middle-aged woman in good health. Some clones in this sample may be carry-over from other donors' samples. The CDR3 DNA follows: TGTGCCAGCAGCTCGATCCTACTGAGCAATGCTTTCTTT. It translates to CASSSILLSNAFF.